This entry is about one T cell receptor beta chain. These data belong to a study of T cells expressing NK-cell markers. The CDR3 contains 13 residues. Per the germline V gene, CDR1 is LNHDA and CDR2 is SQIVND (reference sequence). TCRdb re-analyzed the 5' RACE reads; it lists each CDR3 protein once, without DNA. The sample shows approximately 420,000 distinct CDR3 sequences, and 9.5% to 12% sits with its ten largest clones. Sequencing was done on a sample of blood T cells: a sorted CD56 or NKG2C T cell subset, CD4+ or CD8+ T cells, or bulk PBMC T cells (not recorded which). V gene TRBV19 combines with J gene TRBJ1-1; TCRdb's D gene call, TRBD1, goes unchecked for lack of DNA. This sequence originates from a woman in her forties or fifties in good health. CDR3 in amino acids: CASAYGEGTEAFF.